What follows are 20 T cell receptor beta chains derived from one specimen sequenced in a study of T-cell memory formation after mild COVID-19. TCRdb re-derived calls from the 5' RACE reads in MiXCR, one entry per CDR3 protein. The sample has 470,000 or so distinct CDR3 sequences, about 20% seen once. The sequenced material came from PBMCs or a T cell subset sorted from them (not recorded which). All receptors come from an adult woman who had mild COVID-19 (a few samples of this study predate the infection). Cell type and time point are not known.

This clonotype showed up many times. The CDR3 coding sequence is TGTGCCAGCAGCTTAGGACCTTCCTACGAGCAGTACTTC. Its protein product is CASSLGPSYEQYF. The chain combines TRBV27 with TRBJ2-7; D gene unclear. With 6 bases removed from V and 1 base from J, the gap between germline ends came to 10 bases. CDR1 and CDR2 (germline): MNHEY, SMNVEV (reference sequence). The CDR3 extends over 13 amino acids.

The CDR3 coding sequence is TGCGCCAGCAGGACTAGCGGGGGCGAAGAGCAGTACTTC. Translating it yields CASRTSGGEEQYF. This chain connects TRBV5-1 to TRBJ2-7; 12 bases are a match to TRBD2. With 5 bases clipped from V and 7 bases from J, the junction kept 4 bases outside the gene matches. The CDR3 totals 13 residues. Germline V CDR1 and CDR2: SGHRS, YFSETQ.

V usage is TRBV7-8 and J usage is TRBJ2-5, with D tentatively TRBD1 or TRBD2 (5 bases each). CDR1 and CDR2 from the germline V gene are SGHVS and FQNEAQ. The CDR3 has 16 residues. V was trimmed by 4 bases and J by 0 bases, leaving 15 bases between them. The CDR3 here is CASSYSPGADQETQYF. CDR3 bases: TGTGCCAGCAGCTACTCTCCCGGGGCCGACCAAGAGACCCAGTACTTC.

The V and J genes are TRBV19 and TRBJ2-3; maybe TRBD1 (6 bases). Germline values: CDR1 LNHDA, CDR2 SQIVND (reference sequence). This CDR3 contains 14 residues. Trimming pared 3 bases from V and 0 bases from J, leaving 7 bases between. In DNA form, the CDR3 reads TGTGCCAGTAGTATTGGACAGAGCACAGATACGCAGTATTTT. The encoded protein is CASSIGQSTDTQYF. Full variable domain (rest looked up from reference TRBV19 and TRBJ2-3): DGGITQSPKYLFRKEGQNVTLSCEQNLNHDAMYWYRQDPGQGLRLIYYSQIVNDFQKGDIAEGYSVSREKKESFPLTVTSAQKNPTAFYLCASSIGQSTDTQYFGPGTRLTVL.

This clonotype has only a few counts. CDR3 amino acids: CASSLTYTTYEQYF. The CDR3 nucleotides are TGTGCCAGCAGCTTGACCTACACGACGTACGAGCAGTACTTC. The rearrangement joins TRBV5-6 to TRBJ2-7, with D hard to call. The CDR3 totals 14 residues. V was trimmed by 1 base and J by 4 bases, leaving 12 bases between them. Germline V gene sequence: CDR1 SGHDT, CDR2 YYEEEE.

This clonotype was recorded many times. V usage is TRBV5-4 and J usage is TRBJ2-1, with 9 nucleotides matching TRBD1. After removal of 5 bases from V and 8 bases from J, the junction contained 8 bases not matched to a gene. Germline V lookup: CDR1 SGHNT, CDR2 YYREEE (reference sequence). CDR3 length: 14 amino acids. The CDR3 DNA sequence: TGTGCCAGCAGGACAGGGGGAAAATGGGATGAGCAGTTCTTC. Translation gives CASRTGGKWDEQFF.

This clonotype was seen a few times. The J gene is TRBJ2-7, the V gene TRBV24-1; 8 bases line up with TRBD1. Germline V lookup: CDR1 KGHDR, CDR2 SFDVKD. There are 15 residues in the CDR3. J lost 2 bases, V lost 6 bases, and 8 bases had no gene match. This CDR3 is CATSNRDRKTYEQYF. The CDR3 DNA follows: TGTGCCACCAGTAACCGGGACAGGAAAACCTACGAGCAGTACTTC.

This chain joins TRBV7-2 and TRBJ1-1; no definite D call. V was cut by 3 bases and J by 3 bases, with 8 bases left in between. This CDR3 contains 13 residues. Looked up from germline, CDR1 is SGHTA and CDR2 is FQGNSA. CDR3 in amino acids: CASSLDRYTEAFF. The DNA for the CDR3 is TGTGCCAGCAGCTTGGATAGGTACACTGAAGCTTTCTTT.

The chain recombines TRBV27 with TRBJ2-1, with TRBD1 as a possible D gene (6 bases). The germline V gene has CDR1 MNHEY and CDR2 SMNVEV (reference sequence). The CDR3 is 12 residues long. V was cut by 2 bases and J by 10 bases, with 9 bases left in between. This chain's CDR3 is CASSLIRGEQFF. In DNA, the CDR3 is TGTGCCAGCAGTTTAATCAGGGGAGAGCAGTTCTTC.

This rearrangement joins TRBV19 to TRBJ1-1; the match to TRBD1 covers 9 bases. J lost 12 bases, V lost 2 bases, and 10 bases had no gene match. Germline V gene lookup returns CDR1 LNHDA and CDR2 SQIVND (reference sequence). The CDR3 length is 14 residues. CDR3 region: CASSISPGQGTTFF. DNA for the CDR3: TGTGCCAGTAGTATAAGCCCCGGACAGGGGACGACTTTCTTT.

This clonotype has a handful of counts. The genes are TRBV10-3 and TRBJ2-3; D ambiguous. This CDR3 has 14 residues. Trimming took off 6 bases at V and 0 bases at J, with 10 bases between the two ends. From germline, CDR1 is ENHRY and CDR2 SYGVKD. CDR3 nucleotides: TGTGCCATCAGCGAACGCCCTAGCACAGATACGCAGTATTTT. It codes for CAISERPSTDTQYF.

Only a few counts were recorded for this clonotype. This sequence joins TRBV29-1 and TRBJ1-2, with TRBD1 matching 8 bases. Germline-derived CDR1 and CDR2 are SQVTM and ANQGSEA. This CDR3 is 14 amino acids long. Trimming cost V 1 base and J 4 bases; bases outside gene matches: 5. Written as DNA, the CDR3 is TGCAGCGTTGAAGCGGCAGGGGGCGGCTATGGCTACACCTTC. It translates to CSVEAAGGGYGYTF.

This clonotype was seen only a few times. V gene TRBV4-1 combines with J gene TRBJ2-7; D is tentatively TRBD1 or TRBD2 (5 bases each). Deletions cut 1 base from V and 2 bases from J, with 9 bases between. CDR1 and CDR2 from the germline V gene are MGHRA and YSYEKL. The CDR3 spans 14 residues. CDR3 sequence reads: CASSQGSGPYEQYF. CDR3 DNA: TGCGCCAGCAGCCAAGGTTCGGGGCCCTACGAGCAGTACTTC.

This clonotype was detected a few times. The J gene is TRBJ1-1, the V gene TRBV29-1; TRBD1 matches at 7 bases. Trimming removed 4 bases from V and 1 base from J; junction bases left unmatched: 9. The germline gives CDR1 SQVTM, CDR2 ANQGSEA. This CDR3 comprises 15 residues. In DNA, the CDR3 is TGCAGCGTTGGCCGAACAGGGGCCGGGAACACTGAAGCTTTCTTT. This gives the protein CSVGRTGAGNTEAFF.

This clonotype was seen a handful of times. This chain uses TRBV7-2 with TRBJ1-3; D call uncertain. The CDR3 consists of 11 residues. Germline loops: CDR1 SGHTA, CDR2 FQGNSA. V lost 1 base to trimming and J lost 9 bases, with 4 bases between them. The CDR3 sequence is CASSLGSTIYF. CDR3 nucleotide sequence: TGTGCCAGCAGCTTAGGTAGCACCATATATTTT.

This sequence joins TRBV11-3 and TRBJ1-2; D is uncertain. CDR3 length equals 15 residues. The germline V gene has CDR1 SGHNT and CDR2 YENEEA. Trimming pared 5 bases from V and 7 bases from J, leaving 20 bases between. The CDR3 DNA sequence: TGTGCCAGCAGCCCGTTGCCGGGAAGGGTGCGTGGCTACACCTTC. Translating it yields CASSPLPGRVRGYTF.

The chain joins TRBV7-6 to TRBJ2-7; D possibly matches TRBD1 or TRBD2 (5 bases each). Germline CDR1 SGHVS, CDR2 FNYEAQ. Trimming stripped 5 bases from V and 5 bases from J, with 13 bases between. The CDR3 spans 13 residues. CDR3 protein: CASSPGTVDEQYF. The DNA for the CDR3 is TGTGCCAGCAGCCCCGGGACGGTCGACGAGCAGTACTTC.

This clonotype was recorded a few times. The J gene is TRBJ1-5, the V gene TRBV6-1, with D perhaps TRBD1 (5 bases). The V end was cut by 1 base, the J end by 6 bases, with 13 bases between. Germline V gives CDR1 MNHNS, CDR2 SASEGT. CDR3 length: 15 residues. DNA for the CDR3: TGTGCCAGCAGTGAAGAAGGGGAAGCGGGTCAGCCCCAGCATTTT. It specifies CASSEEGEAGQPQHF.

The rearrangement links TRBV12-3 or TRBV12-4 to TRBJ2-3; 10 nucleotides match TRBD1. The CDR3 sequence is 15 residues long. V shed 5 bases and J 6 bases; nucleotides not matched to a gene: 8. The DNA of the CDR3 is TGTGCCAGCAGTGGAGACAGGGGGCGCAGGGATACGCAGTATTTT. Its protein is CASSGDRGRRDTQYF.

This clonotype has more than one count but fewer than ten. CDR3 loop: CASSRTSVSGELFF. CDR3 in DNA: TGTGCCAGCAGCCGGACTAGCGTATCTGGGGAGCTGTTTTTT. The chain joins TRBV7-9 to TRBJ2-2; TRBD2 matches at 9 bases. V was clipped by 5 bases and J by 8 bases; unmatched bases: 6. Germline CDR1 SEHNR, CDR2 FQNEAQ (reference sequence). This CDR3 has 14 residues.